The clone carrying this T cell receptor (beta chain) was seen just once. This sample was included in a study of blood T cell repertoires in COVID-19. Repertoires were generated with immunoSEQ multiplex PCR, while TCRdb's copy carries only in-frame clones and drops some. This sample has about 300,000 clones; about nine tenths occur once, and the top ten carry 5.2%. CDR3 length equals 18 residues. Sequenced input: PBMCs or T cells enriched from blood (not recorded which). The J gene is TRBJ1-6, the V gene TRBV21-1; the D call in the table, TRBD1, was not verified against the DNA. TRBV21-1 corresponds to a pseudogene. This TCR was sampled from a man aged 60 to 75 who had recovered from COVID-19. CDR3 bases: TGTGCCAGCAGCCAACGACTGGACAGAAGCTCCTATAATTCACCCCTCCACTTT. Translating gives CASSQRLDRSSYNSPLHF.